This T cell receptor (beta chain) was obtained from a study of control samples from healthy donors and cancer patients. There are a few counts of this clone. V was trimmed by 7 bases and J by 8 bases, leaving 15 bases between them. CDR3 length: 13 residues. CDR1 and CDR2 from the germline V gene are ENHRY and SYGVKD. Assay: immunoSEQ multiplex PCR; the TCRdb copy retains only in-frame clones and omits some. The table records around 140,000 clones, 85% to 90% of them present only once. The chain uses TRBV10-3 and TRBJ2-1, with a tentative D call TRBD1 (6 bases). This clonotype was obtained from a man aged 45-60 years with head and neck cancer. The specimen sequenced was PBMCs. In nucleotides, the CDR3 is TGTGCCATCAATACACCAGGGGTGGATGAGCAGTTCTTC. It codes for CAINTPGVDEQFF.